This TCR beta chain was identified during a study of T cells in Graves' hyperthyroidism and ophthalmopathy. The source material, RNA transcripts, was used to amplify TCR beta CDR3 regions. TCR CDR3 underwent first-round RT-PCR with the HTBI primer set. TCRdb used MiXCR to reprocess the multiplex PCR reads, holding one entry per CDR3 protein. The sample carries approximately 400,000 distinct CDR3 sequences, about 15% recorded once. Note on this clonotype: The antigen remains unidentified.

The CDR3 runs to 18 residues. After removal of 5 bases from V and 0 bases from J, the junction contained 13 bases not matched to a gene. Germline V CDR1 and CDR2: SGHTA, FQGNSA. General study findings and limits: Ophthalmopathy cases were set apart from stable hyperthyroidism by a 13 V-J model.

The J gene is TRBJ2-3, the V gene TRBV7-2, with 8 bases fitting TRBD2. Sequenced material: blood. The TCR was taken from a woman under 30 with Graves' hyperthyroidism. The CDR3 DNA is TGTGCCAGCAGCCATCCCGGCGGGGGGCCGTCTAGCACAGATACGCAGTATTTT. Its protein product is CASSHPGGGPSSTDTQYF.